This T cell receptor beta chain emerged from a study of blood T cell repertoires in COVID-19. Turning to the study itself: Acute and convalescent COVID-19 specimens originated in the United States, Italy and Spain. Sources were T cells, B-cell-depleted T cells, or PBMCs; the material itself was cDNA or gDNA.

The trim removed 3 bases at V and 6 bases at J, leaving 8 bases unmatched. The germline gives CDR1 DFQATT, CDR2 SNEGSKA (reference sequence). This CDR3 spans 14 amino acids. Original handling: Reference gene primer amplification yielded estimated nucleated cell counts. The table came from immunoSEQ multiplex PCR; TCRdb's copy has only in-frame clones and leaves some out. V, J and clone size are taken as reported in that table, and D and trimming were inferred from the DNA itself. The data show fewer than 150,000 clones, over 80% seen once. The clonotype was recovered from a woman older than 75 with acute or convalescent COVID-19. The V gene is TRBV20-1, the J gene TRBJ2-1; 7 bases line up with TRBD1. Input material: peripheral blood. CDR3 loop: CSASGKGAGNEQFF. DNA for the CDR3: TGCAGTGCTAGTGGGAAGGGGGCCGGCAATGAGCAGTTCTTC.